Presented here are 8 T cell receptor beta chains from one specimen sequenced in a study of tumor-infiltrating lymphocytes in primary liver carcinoma. With around 520 ng total RNA as template and a constant-region primer, TCR beta cDNA was made. Slightly modified ARM-PCR served as the procedure for the TCR beta libraries. These libraries came from three rounds of nested multiplex PCR. TRBV1-TRBV30 forward primers and a C-beta reverse primer were used in the first two PCR rounds, which each ran for around 11 cycles. TCRdb used MiXCR to reprocess the multiplex PCR reads, holding one entry per CDR3 protein. The sample yields approximately 30,000 distinct CDR3 sequences, roughly 77% seen once. It was from approximately 20-30 mg of unsorted bulk tissue that RNA and DNA were co-extracted. The material sequenced was liver tumor tissue from sampling region 3. Regarding subset: tumor region T3, left-lateral pole. The receptor source for this set is a woman in her thirties with primary liver carcinoma and hepatitis B virus infection.

A remark on this clonotype: A much larger clone sits a single nucleotide away, making a read error possible. The rearrangement links TRBV6-5 to TRBJ1-1; D is perhaps TRBD1 (5 bases). The CDR3 totals 16 residues. Trimming stripped 5 bases from V and 5 bases from J, with 21 bases between. CDR1 is MNHEY, CDR2 SVGAGI, per germline. The CDR3 DNA is TGTGCCAGCAGTAATGGAGGGGCCCAGCGTTGGACTGAAGCTTTCTTT. Its protein product is CASSNGGAQRWTEAFF.

Concerning this clonotype: The junction shows a germline mismatch at one end, possibly a read error. The rearrangement uses TRBV11-3 and TRBJ2-7; 9 bases are a match to TRBD1. The CDR3 totals 16 residues. Per germline, CDR1 SGHNT and CDR2 YENEEA. CDR3 loop: CASSPRDRDYSYEQDF. The CDR3 coding sequence is TGTGCGAGCAGCCCCCGGGACAGGGATTACTCCTACGAGCAGGACTTC.

The chain joins TRBV10-2 to TRBJ2-2; D may be TRBD1 or TRBD2 (5 bases each). Per germline, CDR1 WSHSY and CDR2 SAAADI. The CDR3 contains 14 residues. Trimming removed 5 bases from V and 5 bases from J, with 12 bases in between. The CDR3 coding sequence is TGCGCCAGCAGTCCGGGACGAATAACCGGGGAGCTGTTTTTT. Amino acids: CASSPGRITGELFF.

Notes on this clonotype: This CDR3 is missing its conserved last phenylalanine or tryptophan, likely due to a read error. The limits of the CDR3 on the DNA are not certain, so only TCRdb's listed CDR3 is given. This chain links TRBV11-1 with TRBJ2-2; the table's D call, TRBD2, has no DNA check behind it. Germline V gives CDR1 SGHAT, CDR2 FQDESV (reference sequence). The CDR3 region is 16 residues in length, termini included. The CDR3 protein is CAISRVMAGVSGEQFI.

With regard to this clonotype: The CDR3 end shows no conserved phenylalanine or tryptophan, and so a read error is likely. The chain couples TRBV10-3 to TRBJ2-7; D is uncertain. In germline, CDR1 is ENHRY, CDR2 SYGVKD. CDR3 length: 14 amino acids. Trimming removed 3 bases at V and 3 bases at J, with 12 bases between. CDR3 nucleotide sequence: TGTGCCATCAGTGACCCCGACCAAGACTACGAGCAGTACTCC. It yields the protein CAISDPDQDYEQYS.

Concerning this clonotype itself: Its ends do not fully match the called genes, so a read error is possible. This rearrangement joins TRBV11-2 to TRBJ2-2; possible D gene TRBD2, 5 bases. The CDR3 length is 16 residues. Germline V gene sequence: CDR1 SGHAT, CDR2 FQNNGV. In DNA form, the CDR3 reads TGTGCCAGCAGCCCCGATCCCCAATTGACGACCGGGGAACTGTTTTTT. Amino acid sequence: CASSPDPQLTTGELFF.

Turning to this clonotype: Mismatch with germline at one junction end may stem from a read error. The CDR3 spells CASSQWTEAYF. The CDR3, as DNA: TGTGCCAGCAGTCAATGGACTGAAGCTTACTTT. The rearrangement joins TRBV11-2 to TRBJ1-1; D is unclear. The CDR3 spans 11 residues. Germline CDR1 and CDR2: SGHAT and FQNNGV.

V usage is TRBV29-1 and J usage is TRBJ1-1; D is unclear. The V end was cut by 6 bases, the J end by 9 bases, with 17 bases between. In germline, CDR1 is SQVTM, CDR2 ANQGSEA. The CDR3 runs 12 residues. This chain's CDR3 is CSVRGQGRQAFF. CDR3 DNA: TGCAGCGTCCGTGGGCAAGGACGACAAGCTTTCTTT. The variable domain in full, with the rest retrieved from reference TRBV29-1 and TRBJ1-1, is SAVISQKPSRDICQRGTSLTIQCQVDSQVTMMFWYRQQPGQSLTLIATANQGSEATYESGFVIDKFPISRPNLTFSTLTVSNMSPEDSSIYLCSVRGQGRQAFFGQGTRLTVV.